Presented here are 23 T cell receptor beta chains from one specimen sequenced in a study of T-cell memory formation after mild COVID-19. TCRdb re-called the 5' RACE reads through MiXCR, storing one row per CDR3 protein. The sample lists hundreds of thousands of distinct CDR3 sequences; around 15% were seen once. Sequencing was performed on PBMCs or a T cell subset sorted from them (not recorded which). These receptors originate from an adult woman who had mild COVID-19 (a few samples of this study predate the infection). Cell type and time point are not known.

This clonotype has just a few counts. The chain couples TRBV11-3 to TRBJ2-4; TRBD2 matches at 12 bases. CDR3 length: 17 residues. Germline V gene sequence: CDR1 SGHNT, CDR2 YENEEA. Losses at the gene ends were 2 bases for V and 5 bases for J; bases not matched to a gene: 7. DNA for the CDR3: TGTGCCAGCAGCTTACGACCTAGCGGGAGGGGGGAAAACATTCAGTACTTC. It codes for CASSLRPSGRGENIQYF. Supplemented by reference TRBV11-3 and TRBJ2-4, the full variable domain reads EAGVVQSPRYKIIEKKQPVAFWCNPISGHNTLYWYLQNLGQGPELLIRYENEEAVDDSQLPKDRFSAERLKGVDSTLKIQPAELGDSAVYLCASSLRPSGRGENIQYFGAGTRLSVL.

The V gene is TRBV5-1, the J gene TRBJ2-3; 10 bases agree with TRBD2. Trimming removed 4 bases from V and 0 bases from J; junction bases left unmatched: 11. The CDR3 is 18 amino acids. CDR1 and CDR2 (germline): SGHRS, YFSETQ. In DNA, the CDR3 is TGCGCCAGCAGCGCAGCGAAGACTAGCGGGCGTAGCACAGATACGCAGTATTTT. Encoded protein: CASSAAKTSGRSTDTQYF. Together with reference TRBV5-1 and TRBJ2-3, the CDR3 gives the full variable domain: KAGVTQTPRYLIKTRGQQVTLSCSPISGHRSVSWYQQTPGQGLQFLFEYFSETQRNKGNFPGRFSGRQFSNSRSEMNVSTLELGDSALYLCASSAAKTSGRSTDTQYFGPGTRLTVL.

V usage is TRBV7-2 and J usage is TRBJ2-3, with 13 bases aligning to TRBD2. The CDR3 totals 17 residues. V lost 1 base, J lost 1 base, and 2 bases stayed unmatched. Germline CDR1 SGHTA, CDR2 FQGNSA. CDR3 loop: CASSLGTSGSGTDTQYF. In nucleotides, the CDR3 is TGTGCCAGCAGCTTAGGGACTAGCGGGAGTGGCACAGATACGCAGTATTTT.

The gene calls are TRBV12-3 or TRBV12-4 and TRBJ1-5; D gene ambiguous. CDR3 size: 14 residues. Trimming removed 2 bases from V and 3 bases from J, with 8 bases in between. This chain's CDR3 is CASSLMADNQPQHF. In DNA, the CDR3 is TGTGCCAGCAGTTTAATGGCGGACAATCAGCCCCAGCATTTT.

This clonotype occurred a few times. This sequence joins TRBV7-2 and TRBJ2-7, with 8 bases identical to TRBD2. The germline gives CDR1 SGHTA, CDR2 FQGNSA. V gave up 5 bases and J gave up 0 bases; unmatched junction bases: 12. CDR3 length: 17 residues. The CDR3 DNA follows: TGTGCCAGCAGCCGCCCGGCAGCGAGCGGGGGCTCCTACGAGCAGTACTTC. This encodes CASSRPAASGGSYEQYF.

The V gene is TRBV20-1, the J gene TRBJ2-1; 11 nucleotides line up with TRBD2. Germline CDR1 reads DFQATT; CDR2 reads SNEGSKA (reference sequence). J gave up 7 bases and V 8 bases, and 7 bases lay outside the gene matches. This CDR3 is built from 13 residues. CDR3 loop: CSLAGGPRNEQFF. The CDR3 DNA sequence: TGCAGTTTAGCGGGAGGGCCTAGGAATGAGCAGTTCTTC.

This clonotype has more than one count but fewer than ten. The genes are TRBV19 and TRBJ2-7; 11 bases are a match to TRBD2. The CDR3 covers 15 residues. Germline V lookup: CDR1 LNHDA, CDR2 SQIVND (reference sequence). The V gene end was trimmed by 8 bases and the J gene end by 2 bases; junction bases not matched to a gene: 8. The CDR3 coding sequence is TGTGCCAGTTGCCCCGGGACTAGCGGAGCCTACGAGCAGTACTTC. Translating it yields CASCPGTSGAYEQYF.

The V gene is TRBV19, the J gene TRBJ1-2; TRBD1 aligns across 10 bases. CDR3 length: 14 residues. With V trimmed by 7 bases and J by 7 bases, 9 bases remained unmatched. Germline lookup yields CDR1 LNHDA and CDR2 SQIVND (reference sequence). Written as DNA, the CDR3 is TGTGCCAGTAACAAGCAGGGACAGGGGACTGGCTACACCTTC. Protein: CASNKQGQGTGYTF.

This clonotype has just a few counts. The rearrangement links TRBV20-1 to TRBJ2-1, with D maybe TRBD2 (6 bases). This CDR3 is 14 amino acids long. Trimming left V 7 bases short and J 6 bases short, with 19 bases between. The germline V gene has CDR1 DFQATT and CDR2 SNEGSKA (reference sequence). This CDR3 reads CSGSPGLLTNEQFF. The CDR3 DNA is TGCAGTGGGTCCCCGGGACTCCTCACCAATGAGCAGTTCTTC.

This clonotype has only a few counts. This chain connects TRBV5-1 to TRBJ2-5; 10 nucleotides agree with TRBD2. V shed 6 bases, J shed 0 bases, and the junction held 8 bases outside the gene matches. This CDR3 comprises 16 residues. Germline values: CDR1 SGHRS, CDR2 YFSETQ. This CDR3 is CASTRTSGANQETQYF. Here the CDR3 DNA reads TGCGCCAGCACCAGGACTAGCGGAGCCAACCAAGAGACCCAGTACTTC. Together with reference TRBV5-1 and TRBJ2-5, the CDR3 gives the full variable domain: KAGVTQTPRYLIKTRGQQVTLSCSPISGHRSVSWYQQTPGQGLQFLFEYFSETQRNKGNFPGRFSGRQFSNSRSEMNVSTLELGDSALYLCASTRTSGANQETQYFGPGTRLLVL.

This clonotype has more than one count but fewer than ten. The chain employs TRBV12-3 or TRBV12-4 and TRBJ1-1; D is possibly TRBD1 (5 bases). The CDR3 has 11 residues. Trimming removed 6 bases at V and 10 bases at J, with 12 bases between. The CDR3 bases are TGTGCCAGCAGCCAGGGTCAGAGAGCTTTCTTT. Protein product: CASSQGQRAFF.

The gene calls are TRBV7-2 and TRBJ1-1; D is ambiguous. Trimming took 5 bases from V and 4 from J, leaving 14 bases between them. The CDR3 is 14 amino acids. CDR1 and CDR2 from the germline V gene are SGHTA and FQGNSA. In nucleotides, the CDR3 is TGTGCCAGCAGCCCAGGAGGGAGGATCACTGAAGCTTTCTTT. Amino acids: CASSPGGRITEAFF.

The chain employs TRBV3-1 and TRBJ1-2; the D gene is possibly TRBD1 (6 bases). Trimming pared 3 bases from V and 2 bases from J, leaving 10 bases between. Germline V CDR1 and CDR2: LGHDT, YNNKEL (reference sequence). This CDR3 is built from 14 residues. CDR3 sequence: CASSHRTGNYGYTF. CDR3 sequence (DNA): TGTGCCAGCAGCCACCGAACAGGGAACTATGGCTACACCTTC.

The V call is TRBV24-1, the J call TRBJ2-5; 8 bases line up with TRBD1. The ends lost 4 bases at V and 5 bases at J; junction bases unmatched: 17. Germline V gene lookup returns CDR1 KGHDR and CDR2 SFDVKD. This CDR3 comprises 18 residues. The CDR3 DNA sequence: TGTGCCACCAGTGAAAAAATTACCGGGACAGGACACCTGGAGACCCAGTACTTC. This codes for CATSEKITGTGHLETQYF.

This clonotype was seen a handful of times. The chain combines TRBV24-1 with TRBJ2-6; 8 bases align to TRBD1. This CDR3 is 18 amino acids long. The germline V gene encodes CDR1 KGHDR and CDR2 SFDVKD. With V trimmed by 4 bases and J by 0 bases, 7 bases remained unmatched. The DNA for the CDR3 is TGTGCCACCAGTGAACCAGGGGGCCCGCCCTCTGGGGCCAACGTCCTGACTTTC. Protein product: CATSEPGGPPSGANVLTF.

The chain joins TRBV7-6 to TRBJ2-7; 9 nucleotides agree with TRBD1. The germline V gene encodes CDR1 SGHVS and CDR2 FNYEAQ. The CDR3 consists of 15 residues. J gave up 1 base and V 1 base, and 2 bases lay outside the gene matches. CDR3 amino acids: CASSLGDRESYEQYF. The CDR3 DNA follows: TGTGCCAGCAGCTTAGGGGACAGGGAATCCTACGAGCAGTACTTC.

The table lists this clonotype with a few counts. V usage is TRBV7-6 and J usage is TRBJ2-1; TRBD2 is a possible D gene (5 bases). V lost 1 base and J 8 bases, leaving 12 bases between the germline ends. The CDR3 is made up of 14 amino acids. Germline-derived CDR1 and CDR2 are SGHVS and FNYEAQ. The CDR3 loop is CASSLVGGMDEQFF. The CDR3 nucleotides are TGTGCCAGCAGCTTAGTTGGAGGAATGGATGAGCAGTTCTTC. The full variable domain, with the rest looked up from reference TRBV7-6 and TRBJ2-1, is GAGVSQSPRYKVTKRGQDVALRCDPISGHVSLYWYRQALGQGPEFLTYFNYEAQQDKSGLPNDRFSAERPEGSISTLTIQRTEQRDSAMYRCASSLVGGMDEQFFGPGTRLTVL.

The chain combines TRBV3-1 with TRBJ2-1; D may be TRBD2 (6 bases). Germline CDR1 reads LGHDT; CDR2 reads YNNKEL (reference sequence). V was shortened by 4 bases and J by 5 bases, with 9 bases between the two germline ends. CDR3 length: 13 amino acids. CDR3 in amino acids: CASSPPGDNEQFF. The CDR3 nucleotides are TGTGCCAGCAGCCCCCCGGGGGACAATGAGCAGTTCTTC.

This sequence joins TRBV4-1 and TRBJ2-3; 7 nucleotides align to TRBD2. V lost 0 bases to trimming and J lost 2 bases; unmatched junction nucleotides: 2. The CDR3 loop spans 15 amino acids. Germline V lookup: CDR1 MGHRA, CDR2 YSYEKL. The CDR3: CASSQERGYTDTQYF. The CDR3 nucleotides read TGCGCCAGCAGCCAAGAGCGGGGGTACACAGATACGCAGTATTTT.

This rearrangement joins TRBV9 to TRBJ1-2; possible D gene TRBD1, 5 bases. The CDR3 sequence is 15 residues long. CDR1 SGDLS and CDR2 YYNGEE come from the germline V gene. V dropped 3 bases and J dropped 0 bases, with 12 bases sitting between them. CDR3 amino acids: CASSDYRGTNYGYTF. The CDR3 DNA sequence: TGTGCCAGCAGCGATTACCGGGGCACTAACTATGGCTACACCTTC.

The chain combines TRBV6-1 with TRBJ2-2, with 7 bases that match TRBD1. J lost 2 bases, V lost 4 bases, and 7 bases had no gene match. The CDR3 spans 16 residues. Germline V gives CDR1 MNHNS, CDR2 SASEGT. CDR3 sequence reads: CASSVIGTANTGELFF. The CDR3, as DNA: TGTGCCAGCAGTGTCATCGGGACAGCTAACACCGGGGAGCTGTTTTTT.

The chain combines TRBV7-2 with TRBJ2-1; D assignment may be TRBD1 or TRBD2 (6 bases each). The CDR3 runs to 17 residues. Germline values: CDR1 SGHTA, CDR2 FQGNSA. V lost 5 bases and J lost 5, with 22 bases in between. The CDR3 bases are TGTGCCAGCAGCCCTAGGGTGTGGGGGGCGCTCCACAATGAGCAGTTCTTC. It specifies CASSPRVWGALHNEQFF.

The table lists this clonotype with a count of one. This rearrangement joins TRBV24-1 to TRBJ2-5; 8 nucleotides align to TRBD2. The trim removed 1 base at V and 2 bases at J, leaving 5 bases unmatched. The CDR3 is 16 residues long. CDR1 KGHDR and CDR2 SFDVKD come from the germline V gene. CDR3 protein: CATSDLGTSTQETQYF. CDR3 sequence (DNA): TGTGCCACCAGTGATTTAGGGACTAGTACTCAAGAGACCCAGTACTTC.